The 20 T cell receptor beta chains given below trace back to one sample, sequenced in a study of control samples from healthy donors and cancer patients. TCRdb's table, derived via immunoSEQ multiplex PCR, lists solely in-frame clones and lacks some. This table holds over 50,000 clones, approximately 88% found once. The sample taken for sequencing was blood. The receptors were gathered from a middle-aged man in good health.

The gene calls are TRBV27 and TRBJ2-7; TRBD2 matches 9 bases. The CDR3 contains 15 residues. CDR1 and CDR2 from the germline V gene are MNHEY and SMNVEV (reference sequence). Trimming took 0 bases from V and 2 from J; bases not matched to a gene: 2. This CDR3 is CASSLSGLATYEQYF. The CDR3, as DNA: TGTGCCAGCAGTTTATCGGGACTAGCAACCTACGAGCAGTACTTC.

The V call is TRBV7-2, the J call TRBJ2-7; no firm D call. The germline CDR1 and CDR2 sequences are SGHTA and FQGNSA. V lost 2 bases and J 6 bases, leaving 11 bases between the germline ends. This CDR3 is built from 13 residues. The CDR3 DNA reads TGTGCCAGCAGCTTAATGGTTTCTCCCGAGCAGTACTTC. Protein product: CASSLMVSPEQYF.

V gene TRBV11-2 combines with J gene TRBJ1-4, with a weak D call TRBD1 (6 bases). Germline CDR1 and CDR2: SGHAT and FQNNGV. The CDR3 loop spans 14 amino acids. Trimming cost V 1 base and J 8 bases, with 11 bases left between them. For the CDR3, the DNA is TGTGCCAGCAGCTTAGGAATAGGGGGGGAAAAACTGTTTTTT. It yields the protein CASSLGIGGEKLFF.

The gene calls are TRBV19 and TRBJ1-1; the D is unclear. The length of the CDR3 is 16 residues. Germline CDR1 LNHDA, CDR2 SQIVND (reference sequence). V lost 3 bases to trimming and J lost 0 bases, with 14 bases between them. CDR3 nucleotides: TGTGCCAGTAGTATGAGCCAGGTTGTAATGAACACTGAAGCTTTCTTT. Translation: CASSMSQVVMNTEAFF.

The chain combines TRBV11-3 with TRBJ2-7; D unclear. Germline V gives CDR1 SGHNT, CDR2 YENEEA. The CDR3 length is 13 residues. Trimming cost V 1 base and J 7 bases, with 11 bases left between them. This CDR3 reads CASSLGPEREQYF. The CDR3, as DNA: TGTGCCAGCAGCTTAGGTCCGGAGAGGGAGCAGTACTTC.

This chain connects TRBV19 to TRBJ1-2; TRBD1 is a possible D gene (6 bases). This CDR3 is built from 13 residues. Trimming removed 4 bases at V and 5 bases at J, with 11 bases between. Germline CDR1 and CDR2: LNHDA and SQIVND (reference sequence). In DNA form, the CDR3 reads TGTGCCAGTAGTAAGGGGGATCCATATGGCTACACCTTC. Its protein product is CASSKGDPYGYTF.

The chain's CDR3 is CASSPIGYGETQYF. DNA for the CDR3: TGTGCCAGCAGTCCAATAGGGTACGGGGAGACCCAGTACTTC. The chain employs TRBV6-2 or TRBV6-3 and TRBJ2-5; D remains ambiguous. There are 14 residues in the CDR3. CDR1 and CDR2 (germline): MNHEY, SVGEGT. With 5 bases removed from V and 5 bases from J, the gap between germline ends came to 15 bases.

As regards this clone: Compared with germline, one end of the junction differs, possibly owing to a read error. The J gene is TRBJ1-2, the V gene TRBV11-1; no clear D gene. In germline, CDR1 is SGHAT, CDR2 FQDESV (reference sequence). The CDR3 is 8 residues long. CDR3 region: CASSFRLW. CDR3 nucleotide sequence: TGTGCCAGCAGCTTTAGGTTGTGG.

The rearrangement links TRBV6-5 to TRBJ1-2, with 8 bases that match TRBD1. This CDR3 region has 15 residues. J lost 2 bases, V lost 6 bases, and 8 bases had no gene match. From germline, CDR1 is MNHEY and CDR2 SVGAGI. The CDR3 DNA reads TGTGCCAGCAGGGGGCTAGGACAGGGCAACTATGGCTACACCTTC. Its translation: CASRGLGQGNYGYTF.

The genes are TRBV27 and TRBJ2-1; 13 nucleotides align to TRBD2. The CDR3 sequence is 19 residues long. Germline CDR1 and CDR2: MNHEY and SMNVEV (reference sequence). V shed 4 bases and J 8 bases; nucleotides not matched to a gene: 17. The CDR3 sequence: CASSSALAGGTTTVDEQFF. The CDR3 DNA reads TGTGCCAGCAGTTCTGCACTAGCGGGAGGGACCACTACAGTAGATGAGCAGTTCTTC.

This chain uses TRBV27 with TRBJ2-3; tentatively, D is TRBD1 or TRBD2 (5 bases each). The CDR3 sequence is 20 residues long. The germline V gene has CDR1 MNHEY and CDR2 SMNVEV (reference sequence). The V and J ends lost 2 bases and 0 bases respectively, with 24 bases between them. CDR3 DNA sequence: TGTGCCAGCAGTTTAAGGGCGGGCCCGGGCTGGGGACCCAGCACAGATACGCAGTATTTT. This gives the protein CASSLRAGPGWGPSTDTQYF.

This clone has only a few counts. The genes are TRBV6-5 and TRBJ2-1; 7 nucleotides agree with TRBD2. The germline V gene encodes CDR1 MNHEY and CDR2 SVGAGI. The V and J ends lost 2 bases and 6 bases, in that order; junction bases with no gene match: 4. CDR3 length: 14 amino acids. CDR3 sequence reads: CASSYVAGVNEQFF. The CDR3 DNA is TGTGCCAGCAGTTACGTAGCGGGTGTCAATGAGCAGTTCTTC.

The V and J genes are TRBV18 and TRBJ2-3; a possible D gene is TRBD2 (6 bases). V lost 3 bases, J lost 6 bases, and 10 bases lay in between. CDR1 KGHSH and CDR2 LQKENI come from the germline V gene. CDR3 length: 13 residues. CDR3 sequence: CASSPLLADTQYF. DNA of the CDR3: TGTGCCAGCTCACCCCTCCTAGCGGATACGCAGTATTTT.

The chain is built from TRBV7-3 and TRBJ2-2; perhaps TRBD1 as D (6 bases). The germline CDR1 and CDR2 sequences are SGHTA and FQGTGA. Trimming cost V 6 bases and J 3 bases, with 11 bases left between them. CDR3 size: 14 residues. CDR3 DNA: TGTGCCAGCAGGGGGGCAGGAGACACCGGGGAGCTGTTTTTT. Its protein is CASRGAGDTGELFF.

This chain links TRBV19 with TRBJ2-7; 9 bases line up with TRBD1. The CDR3 has 13 residues. J lost 5 bases, V lost 6 bases, and 5 bases had no gene match. Germline V gene sequence: CDR1 LNHDA, CDR2 SQIVND (reference sequence). The CDR3 region is CASRLDRGHEQYF. In DNA form, the CDR3 reads TGTGCCAGTAGATTGGACAGGGGCCACGAGCAGTACTTC.

The J gene is TRBJ2-7, the V gene TRBV7-2; 11 positions agree with TRBD2. The CDR3 is 16 residues long. Germline V gene sequence: CDR1 SGHTA, CDR2 FQGNSA. V shed 0 bases and J 2 bases; nucleotides not matched to a gene: 3. CDR3 in amino acids: CASSLASTSGTYEQYF. Here the CDR3 DNA reads TGTGCCAGCAGCTTAGCGTCGACTAGCGGGACCTACGAGCAGTACTTC.

V is TRBV3-1 (or the pseudogene TRBV3-2) and J is TRBJ1-6, with D perhaps matching TRBD1 (5 bases). The germline CDR1 and CDR2 sequences are LGHDT and YNNKEL (reference sequence). The CDR3 runs to 16 residues. Trimming took 1 base from V and 0 from J, leaving 7 bases between them. The CDR3: CASSQAGSSYNSPLHF. The CDR3 bases are TGTGCCAGCAGCCAAGCAGGGAGCTCCTATAATTCACCCCTCCACTTT.

The chain carries TRBV10-3 and TRBJ2-7; no reliable D call. The CDR3 is 14 residues long. The germline V and J ends were trimmed by 8 bases and 0 bases, with 14 bases remaining between them. The germline gives CDR1 ENHRY, CDR2 SYGVKD. CDR3 in amino acids: CAIRHSLNSYEQYF. CDR3 nucleotide sequence: TGTGCCATCCGGCACAGCTTGAACTCCTACGAGCAGTACTTC.

The V gene is TRBV6-5, the J gene TRBJ2-7, with a tentative D call TRBD2 (6 bases). V was pared by 4 bases and J by 4 bases, with 17 bases between. Germline V gives CDR1 MNHEY, CDR2 SVGAGI. CDR3 length: 15 amino acids. CDR3 sequence reads: CASSSRLVRNYEQYF. In nucleotides, the CDR3 is TGTGCCAGCAGTTCCAGACTAGTACGAAATTACGAGCAGTACTTC.

V usage is TRBV28 and J usage is TRBJ2-7; D unresolved. V was clipped by 2 bases and J by 6 bases, with 8 bases between them. The CDR3 has 12 amino acids. Germline values: CDR1 MDHEN, CDR2 SYDVKM. CDR3 coding DNA: TGTGCCAGCAGTTTAAAGATTCGCGAGCAGTACTTC. This encodes CASSLKIREQYF.